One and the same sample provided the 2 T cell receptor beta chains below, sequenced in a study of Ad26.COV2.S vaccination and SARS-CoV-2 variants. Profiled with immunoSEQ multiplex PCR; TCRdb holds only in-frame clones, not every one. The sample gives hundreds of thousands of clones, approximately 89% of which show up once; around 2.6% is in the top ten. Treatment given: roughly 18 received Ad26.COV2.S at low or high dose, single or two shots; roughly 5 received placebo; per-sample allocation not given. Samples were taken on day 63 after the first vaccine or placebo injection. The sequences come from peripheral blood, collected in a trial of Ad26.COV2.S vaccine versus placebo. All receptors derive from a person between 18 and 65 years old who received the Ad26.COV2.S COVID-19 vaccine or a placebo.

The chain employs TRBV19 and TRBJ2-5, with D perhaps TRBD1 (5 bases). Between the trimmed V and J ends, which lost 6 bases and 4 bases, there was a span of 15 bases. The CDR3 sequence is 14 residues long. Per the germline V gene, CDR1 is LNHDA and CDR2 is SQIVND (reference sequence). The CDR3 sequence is CASRDSLYRETQYF. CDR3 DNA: TGTGCCAGTAGAGACAGTCTCTACCGAGAGACCCAGTACTTC.

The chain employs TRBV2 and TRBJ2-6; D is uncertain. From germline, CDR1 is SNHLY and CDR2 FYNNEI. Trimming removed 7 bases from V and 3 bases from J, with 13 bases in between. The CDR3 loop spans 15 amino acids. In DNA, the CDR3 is TGTGCCAGCAACCCAGCCCCGGGTGGGGCCAACGTCCTGACTTTC. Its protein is CASNPAPGGANVLTF.